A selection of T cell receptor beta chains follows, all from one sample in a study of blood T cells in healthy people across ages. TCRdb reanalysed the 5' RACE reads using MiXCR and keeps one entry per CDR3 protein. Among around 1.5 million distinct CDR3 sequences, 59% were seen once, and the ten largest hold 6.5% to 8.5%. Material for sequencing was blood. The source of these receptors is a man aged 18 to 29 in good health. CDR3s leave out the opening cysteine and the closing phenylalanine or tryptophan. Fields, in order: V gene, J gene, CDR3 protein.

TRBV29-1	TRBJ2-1	SETMRDAAYNEQF
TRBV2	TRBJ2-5	ASRLTYWEQY
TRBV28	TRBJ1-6	ASSWPGTGRSPLH
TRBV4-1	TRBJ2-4	ASSQDPTDNLAKNIQY
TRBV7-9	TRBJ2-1	ASSLVGMEGSTYNEQF
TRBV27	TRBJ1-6	ASSLLQGNSPLH
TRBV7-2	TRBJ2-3	ASSLDAVSTDTQY
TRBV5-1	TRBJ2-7	ASSLVKGPYEQY
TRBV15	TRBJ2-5	ATSLGLYQETQY
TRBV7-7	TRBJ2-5	ASSLTSAARQETQY
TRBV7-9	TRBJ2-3	ASSSPSGPGDTQY
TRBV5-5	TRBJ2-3	ASSLGQSITDTQY